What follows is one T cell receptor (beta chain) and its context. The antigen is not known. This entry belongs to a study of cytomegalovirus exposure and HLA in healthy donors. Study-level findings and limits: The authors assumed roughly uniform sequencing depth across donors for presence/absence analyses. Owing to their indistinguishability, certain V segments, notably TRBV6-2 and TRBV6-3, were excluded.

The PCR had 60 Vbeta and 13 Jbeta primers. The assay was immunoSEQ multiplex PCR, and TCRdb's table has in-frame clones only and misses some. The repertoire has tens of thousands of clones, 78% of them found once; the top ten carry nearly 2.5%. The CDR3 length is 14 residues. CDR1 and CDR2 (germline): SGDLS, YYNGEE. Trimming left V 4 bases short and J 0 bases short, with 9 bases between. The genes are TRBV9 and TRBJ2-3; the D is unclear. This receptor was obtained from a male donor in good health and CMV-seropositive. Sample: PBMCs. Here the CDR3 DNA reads TGTGCCAGCAGCCCCAGTTGGAGCACAGATACGCAGTATTTT. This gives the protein CASSPSWSTDTQYF.